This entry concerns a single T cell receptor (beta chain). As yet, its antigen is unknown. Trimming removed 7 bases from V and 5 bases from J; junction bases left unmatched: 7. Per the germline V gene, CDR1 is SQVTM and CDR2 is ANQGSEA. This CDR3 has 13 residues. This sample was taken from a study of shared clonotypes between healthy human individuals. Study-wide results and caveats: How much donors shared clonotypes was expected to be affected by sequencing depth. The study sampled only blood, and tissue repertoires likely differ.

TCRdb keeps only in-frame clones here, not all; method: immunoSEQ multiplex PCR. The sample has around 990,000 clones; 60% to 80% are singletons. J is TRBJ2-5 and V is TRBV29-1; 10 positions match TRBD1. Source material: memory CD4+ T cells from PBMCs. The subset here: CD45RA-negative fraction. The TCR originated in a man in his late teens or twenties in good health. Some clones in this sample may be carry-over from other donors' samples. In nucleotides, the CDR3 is TGCAGCGAGGGGGGACAGGGGTGGGAGACCCAGTACTTC. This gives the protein CSEGGQGWETQYF.